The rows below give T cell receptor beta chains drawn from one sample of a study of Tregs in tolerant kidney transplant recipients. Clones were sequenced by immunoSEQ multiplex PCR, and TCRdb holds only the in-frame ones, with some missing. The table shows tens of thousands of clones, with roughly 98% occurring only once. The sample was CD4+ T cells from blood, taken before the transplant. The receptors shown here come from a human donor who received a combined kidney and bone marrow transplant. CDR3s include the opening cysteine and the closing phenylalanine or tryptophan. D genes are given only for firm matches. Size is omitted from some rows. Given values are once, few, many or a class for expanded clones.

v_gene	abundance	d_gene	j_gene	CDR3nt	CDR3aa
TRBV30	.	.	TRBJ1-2	TGTGCCTGGAGTGTAGCCCGGAACTATGGCTACACCTTC	CAWSVARNYGYTF
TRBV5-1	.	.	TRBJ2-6	TGCGCCAGCAGCTTCCCCCCAGGAAACTCTGGGGCCAACGTCCTGACTTTC	CASSFPPGNSGANVLTF
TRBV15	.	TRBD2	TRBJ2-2	TGTGCCACCAGCCCCCCGGGTGGATGGGCGGGAGTTCCCCCCCCGGACACCGGGGAGCTGTTTTTT	CATSPPGGWAGVPPPDTGELFF
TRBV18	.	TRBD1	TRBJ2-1	TGTGCCAGCTCACCATCGACAGGGGGTCGTAATGAGCAGTTCTTC	CASSPSTGGRNEQFF
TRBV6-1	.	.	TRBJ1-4	TGTGCCAGCACGGTCCCAGCCCCGGGAAAACTGTTTTTT	CASTVPAPGKLFF
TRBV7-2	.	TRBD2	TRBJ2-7	TGTGCCAGCAGCCACATAGCGGGAGCCCCTGACGAGCAGTACTTC	CASSHIAGAPDEQYF
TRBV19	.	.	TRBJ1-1	TGTGCCAGTAGTATAGGGCCGGGAGTGGGCACTGAAGCTTTCTTT	CASSIGPGVGTEAFF
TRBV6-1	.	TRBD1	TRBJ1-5	TGTGCCAGCAGTGCTTCACCGGGACAGGGGGCGGGACAGCCCCAGCATTTT	CASSASPGQGAGQPQHF
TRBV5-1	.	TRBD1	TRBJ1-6	TGCGCCAGCAGCTTTAGGCCGGGACAGGGAGCGGGGTCACCCCTCCACTTT	CASSFRPGQGAGSPLHF
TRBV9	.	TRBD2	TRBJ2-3	TGTGCCAGCAGCGTAGCTGAGACTAGCTCAGATACGCAGTATTTT	CASSVAETSSDTQYF
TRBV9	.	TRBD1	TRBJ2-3	TGTGCCAGCAGCGTAGATCAGGGGGCCCGGGATACGCAGTATTTT	CASSVDQGARDTQYF
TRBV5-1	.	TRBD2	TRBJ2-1	TGCGCCAGCAGCTTGGCCTTGAGTAGCGGGGCTCACAATGAGCAGTTCTTC	CASSLALSSGAHNEQFF
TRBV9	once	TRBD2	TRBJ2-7	TGTGCCAGCAGCGCCGGACTAGCGGGGGTCGGCTACGAGCAGTACTTC	CASSAGLAGVGYEQYF